This TCR beta chain was captured in a study of T cells in Graves' hyperthyroidism and ophthalmopathy. Amplification of TCR beta CDR3 regions was performed using RNA transcripts as template. The HTBI primer set drove a first-round RT-PCR of the TCR CDR3. TCRdb re-derived calls from the multiplex PCR reads in MiXCR, one entry per CDR3 protein. The sample has around 400,000 distinct CDR3 sequences, 20% to 25% seen once. Germline CDR1 reads MNHEY; CDR2 reads SVGEGT. The length of the CDR3 is 18 residues. V gave up 0 bases and J gave up 3 bases, with 20 bases separating them. Diagnosis of hyperthyroidism was new in patients aged 18 to 65, and its duration was under 2 months. The PBMCs studied were ones that came from 9 to 10 ml fresh peripheral blood. Study-wide results and limits: Separating ophthalmopathy from stable hyperthyroidism was achieved by a 13 V-J model. The model made its ophthalmopathy prediction, and onset followed a median 6.5 months later.

As regards this clonotype: Its antigen is unknown.

Sequenced sample: blood. J is TRBJ1-1 and V is TRBV6-2 or TRBV6-3; possibly TRBD1 for D (6 bases). This clonotype originated in a man in his fifties or sixties with Graves' hyperthyroidism. The chain's CDR3 is CASSYSSSWGGRDTEAFF. Written as DNA, the CDR3 is TGTGCCAGCAGTTACTCGAGTAGCTGGGGGGGCAGGGACACTGAAGCTTTCTTT.